This T cell receptor beta chain was sequenced for a study of shared clonotypes between healthy human individuals. Germline V CDR1 and CDR2: MNHEY, SMNVEV (reference sequence). The V end was cut by 7 bases, the J end by 0 bases, with 11 bases between. The CDR3 contains 14 residues. Overall study results and limits: The generation probabilities recorded for non-shared clonotypes fell below those of clonotypes shared by all four donors.

Repertoires were generated with immunoSEQ multiplex PCR, while TCRdb's copy carries only in-frame clones and drops some. This sample has about 700,000 clones, with around 90% found just once. Naive CD8 cells, CD45RO-negative and positively selected for CCR7, excluded terminally differentiated effector memory CD45RA+ cells. A note on this clone: What it recognizes is unknown.

Source material: naive CD8+ T cells sorted from blood. V is TRBV27 and J is TRBJ2-3, with no clear D. This clonotype originated in a man aged 25-45 years in good health. CDR3 in amino acids: CASTPISSTDTQYF. The CDR3 DNA sequence: TGTGCCAGCACCCCGATTTCTAGCACAGATACGCAGTATTTT.